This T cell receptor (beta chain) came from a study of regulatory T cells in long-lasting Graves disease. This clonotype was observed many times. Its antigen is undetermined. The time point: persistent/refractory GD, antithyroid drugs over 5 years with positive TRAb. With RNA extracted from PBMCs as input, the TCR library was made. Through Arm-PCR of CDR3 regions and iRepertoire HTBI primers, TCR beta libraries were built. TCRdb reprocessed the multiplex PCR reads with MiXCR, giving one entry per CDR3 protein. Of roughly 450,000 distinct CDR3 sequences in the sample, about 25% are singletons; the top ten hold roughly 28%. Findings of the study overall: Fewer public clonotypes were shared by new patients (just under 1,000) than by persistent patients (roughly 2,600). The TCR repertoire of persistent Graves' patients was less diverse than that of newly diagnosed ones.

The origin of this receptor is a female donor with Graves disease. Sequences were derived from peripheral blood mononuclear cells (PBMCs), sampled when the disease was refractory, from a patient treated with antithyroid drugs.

CDR3 residues: CASSRRRYTEAFF. In DNA, the CDR3 is TGTGCCAGCAGCCGCCGGCGCTACACTGAAGCTTTCTTT. J is TRBJ1-1 and V is TRBV7-3; D gene uncertain. Germline values: CDR1 SGHTA, CDR2 FQGTGA. Deletions cut 5 bases from V and 3 bases from J, with 10 bases between. CDR3 length equals 13 residues.